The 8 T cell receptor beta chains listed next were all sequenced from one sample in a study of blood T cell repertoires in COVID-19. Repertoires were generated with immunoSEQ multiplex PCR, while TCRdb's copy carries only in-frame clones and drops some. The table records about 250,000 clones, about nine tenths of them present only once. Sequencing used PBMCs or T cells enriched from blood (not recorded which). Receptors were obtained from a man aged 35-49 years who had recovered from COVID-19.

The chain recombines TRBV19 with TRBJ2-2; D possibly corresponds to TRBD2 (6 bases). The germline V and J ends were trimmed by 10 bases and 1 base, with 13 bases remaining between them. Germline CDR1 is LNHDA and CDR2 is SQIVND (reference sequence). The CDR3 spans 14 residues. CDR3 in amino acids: CATNGGGNTGELFF. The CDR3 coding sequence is TGTGCCACTAACGGGGGAGGGAACACCGGGGAGCTGTTTTTT.

The CDR3, as DNA: TGTGCCAGCAGCTTGGCCGCGGAGCCCTTGGCTTTCTTT. This gives the protein CASSLAAEPLAFF. The rearrangement links TRBV5-4 to TRBJ1-1; D gene ambiguous. The CDR3 loop spans 13 amino acids. The V end lost 0 bases, the J end lost 11 bases, and 14 bases lay between the germline ends. The germline CDR1 and CDR2 sequences are SGHNT and YYREEE (reference sequence).

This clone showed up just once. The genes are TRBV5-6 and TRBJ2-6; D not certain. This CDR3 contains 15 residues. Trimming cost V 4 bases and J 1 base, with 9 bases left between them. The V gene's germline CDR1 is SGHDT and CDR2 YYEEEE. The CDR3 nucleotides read TGTGCCAGCAGCGGCAGGTGGTCTGGGGCCAACGTCCTGACTTTC. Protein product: CASSGRWSGANVLTF.

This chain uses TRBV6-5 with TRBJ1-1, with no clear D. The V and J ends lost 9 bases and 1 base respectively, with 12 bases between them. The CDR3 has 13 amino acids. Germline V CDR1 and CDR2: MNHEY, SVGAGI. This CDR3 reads CASIRGSNTEAFF. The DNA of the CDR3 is TGTGCCAGTATTCGAGGGTCGAACACTGAAGCTTTCTTT.

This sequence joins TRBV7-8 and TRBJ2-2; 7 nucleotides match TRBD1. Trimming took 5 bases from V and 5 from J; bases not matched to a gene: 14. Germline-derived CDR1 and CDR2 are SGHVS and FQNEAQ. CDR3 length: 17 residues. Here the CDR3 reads CASSPMSGTVLTGELFF. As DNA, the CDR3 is TGTGCCAGCAGCCCCATGTCCGGGACAGTCCTAACCGGGGAGCTGTTTTTT. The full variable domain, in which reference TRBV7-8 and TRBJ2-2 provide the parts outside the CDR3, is GAGVSQSPRYKVAKRGQDVALRCDPISGHVSLFWYQQALGQGPEFLTYFQNEAQLDKSGLPSDRFFAERPEGSVSTLKIQRTQQEDSAVYLCASSPMSGTVLTGELFFGEGSRLTVL.

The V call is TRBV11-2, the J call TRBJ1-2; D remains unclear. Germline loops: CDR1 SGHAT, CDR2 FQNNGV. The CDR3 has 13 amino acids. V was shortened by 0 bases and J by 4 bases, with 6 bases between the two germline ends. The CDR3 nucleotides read TGTGCCAGCAGCTTAGATAGAAGCTATGGCTACACCTTC. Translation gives CASSLDRSYGYTF.

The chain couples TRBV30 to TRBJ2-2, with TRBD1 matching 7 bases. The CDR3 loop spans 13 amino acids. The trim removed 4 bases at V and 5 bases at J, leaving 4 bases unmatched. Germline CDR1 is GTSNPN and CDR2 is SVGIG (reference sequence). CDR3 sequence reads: CAWTGQATGELFF. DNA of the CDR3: TGTGCCTGGACTGGACAGGCAACCGGGGAGCTGTTTTTT.

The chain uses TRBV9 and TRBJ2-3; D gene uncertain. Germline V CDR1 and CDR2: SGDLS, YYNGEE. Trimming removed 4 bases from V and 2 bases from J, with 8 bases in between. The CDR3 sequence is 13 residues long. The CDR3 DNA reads TGTGCCAGCAGCCCTACCCCCACAGATACGCAGTATTTT. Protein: CASSPTPTDTQYF.